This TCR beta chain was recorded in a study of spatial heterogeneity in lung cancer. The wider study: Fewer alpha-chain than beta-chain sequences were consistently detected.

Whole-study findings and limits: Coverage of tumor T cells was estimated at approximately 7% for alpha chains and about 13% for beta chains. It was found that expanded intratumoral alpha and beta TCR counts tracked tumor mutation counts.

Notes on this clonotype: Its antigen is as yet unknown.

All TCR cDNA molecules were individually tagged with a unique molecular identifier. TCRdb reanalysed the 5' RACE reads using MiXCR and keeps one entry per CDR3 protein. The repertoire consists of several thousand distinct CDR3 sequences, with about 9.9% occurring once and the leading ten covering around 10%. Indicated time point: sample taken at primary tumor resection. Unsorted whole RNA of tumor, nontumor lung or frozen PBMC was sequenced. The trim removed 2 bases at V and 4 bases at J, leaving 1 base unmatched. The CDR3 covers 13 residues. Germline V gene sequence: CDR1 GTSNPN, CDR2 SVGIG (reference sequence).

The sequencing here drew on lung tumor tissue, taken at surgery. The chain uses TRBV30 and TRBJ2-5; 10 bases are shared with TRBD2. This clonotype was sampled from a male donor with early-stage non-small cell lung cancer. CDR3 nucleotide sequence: TGTGCCTGGAGTTCTAGCGGGAGAGAGACCCAGTACTTC. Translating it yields CAWSSSGRETQYF.